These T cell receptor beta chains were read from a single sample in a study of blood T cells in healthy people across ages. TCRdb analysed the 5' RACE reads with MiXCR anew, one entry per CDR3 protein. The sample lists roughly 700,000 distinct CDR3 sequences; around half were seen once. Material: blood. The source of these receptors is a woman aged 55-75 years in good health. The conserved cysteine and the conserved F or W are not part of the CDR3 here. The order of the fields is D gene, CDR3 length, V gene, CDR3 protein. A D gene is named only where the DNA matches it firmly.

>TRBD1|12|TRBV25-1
ASSRPGGFGGYT
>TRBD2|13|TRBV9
ASSVGGRVPETQY
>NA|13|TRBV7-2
ASSLVRGAGMEQY
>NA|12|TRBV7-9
ASSFGPGENEQF
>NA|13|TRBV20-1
SARGWGAFNTEAF
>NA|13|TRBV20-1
SASRPGRGTDTQY
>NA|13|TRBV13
ASSLGRGDKSPLH
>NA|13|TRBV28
ASSFPQYSNQPQH
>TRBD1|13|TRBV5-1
ASSSLRGQSNEQF
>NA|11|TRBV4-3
ASSQDEGVEQF
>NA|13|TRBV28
ASSFPPAGIYEQY
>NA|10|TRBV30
AWMEENYGYT
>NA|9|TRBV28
AIGRTYEQY
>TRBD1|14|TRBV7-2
ASSLVGTAENQPQH
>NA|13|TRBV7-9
ASSLRPDSYNEQF
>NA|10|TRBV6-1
ASSVGETEAF
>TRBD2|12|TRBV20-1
SARVAGGSDTQY
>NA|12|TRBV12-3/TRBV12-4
ASSLGQVTYEQY
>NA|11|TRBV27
VSSWAGRYEQY
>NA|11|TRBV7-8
ASSSSTSNEQF
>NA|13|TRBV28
ASSSGDAFNQPQH
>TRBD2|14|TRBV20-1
SASSQTSGYNNEQF
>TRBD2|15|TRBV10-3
AISESSGRSSYNEQF
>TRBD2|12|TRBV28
ASSLAAPSYEQY
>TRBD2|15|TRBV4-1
ASSLNIGGREGETQY
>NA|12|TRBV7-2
ASSLGAASTEAF
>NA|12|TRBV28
ASSFVAGTDTQY
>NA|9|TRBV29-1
SVEEAVVAF